The 5 T cell receptor beta chains listed next were all sequenced from one sample in a study of OX40 agonist ivuxolimab in advanced cancers. Library prep was done by the immunoSEQ multiplex PCR assay. In its TCRdb copy, this immuneACCESS table keeps in-frame sequences only and misses some clones. Where compared with another copy, unresolved V genes explain less than half of these, and the others have no known cause. The sample table lists 77,000 or so clones, around 91% of them with a count of one. More than 1.5% of the sample goes to the ten largest clones. This material consisted of CD4+ or CD8+ T cells sorted from blood, taken in a trial of the OX40 agonist ivuxolimab. These receptors all stem from an adult with an advanced solid tumor such as melanoma, head and neck, liver or kidney cancer.

The rearrangement joins TRBV28 to TRBJ2-1; 10 bases map to TRBD2. V was clipped by 7 bases and J by 5 bases; unmatched bases: 5. Per germline, CDR1 MDHEN and CDR2 SYDVKM. The CDR3 runs 14 residues. CDR3 coding DNA: TGTGCCAGCATAGCGGGAGGTCCAAACAATGAGCAGTTCTTC. This sequence encodes CASIAGGPNNEQFF.

The chain has TRBV10-3 and TRBJ1-2; D unresolved. This CDR3 is 12 amino acids long. Germline V gene data show CDR1 as ENHRY and CDR2 as SYGVKD. V was clipped by 0 bases and J by 5 bases, with 4 bases between them. This chain's CDR3 is CAISESLYGYTF. The CDR3 nucleotides are TGTGCCATCAGTGAGTCTCTATATGGCTACACCTTC.

The CDR3 nucleotides are TGTGCCAGCAGTTACGGGGGTGGTAACACTGAAGCTTTCTTT. Translation gives CASSYGGGNTEAFF. V usage is TRBV6-6 and J usage is TRBJ1-1; tentative D call: TRBD1 (5 bases). Trimming took 2 bases from V and 2 from J, leaving 9 bases between them. Germline V CDR1 and CDR2: MNHNY, SVGAGI (reference sequence). The CDR3 is 14 amino acids.

The chain recombines TRBV10-3 with TRBJ2-5; TRBD1 is a possible D gene (6 bases). The length of the CDR3 is 14 residues. Germline CDR1 is ENHRY and CDR2 is SYGVKD. Trimming pared 4 bases from V and 1 base from J, leaving 10 bases between. The CDR3 nucleotides are TGTGCCATCAGTGCAGGGACAACCCAAGAGACCCAGTACTTC. This gives the protein CAISAGTTQETQYF.

The V and J genes are TRBV6-1 and TRBJ2-5, with D unresolved. The V gene lost 5 bases and the J gene lost 4 bases, with 8 bases spanning the gap. The length of the CDR3 is 12 residues. Germline V gene sequence: CDR1 MNHNS, CDR2 SASEGT. The CDR3 DNA reads TGTGCCAGCAGTTTGTCTGGAGAGACCCAGTACTTC. Its protein is CASSLSGETQYF.